Sequencing of this TCR beta chain was carried out in a study of CD8 T cells in ankylosing spondylitis. One entry per CDR3 protein, called by TCRdb with MiXCR from the 5' RACE reads. The table records hundreds of thousands of distinct CDR3 sequences, roughly 13% of them present only once. Regarding this clonotype: Its antigen is still unknown.

Points from the study as a whole: The authors reported significant enrichment of disease-linked clones in matched ankylosing spondylitis synovial fluid. Seemingly characteristic of ankylosing spondylitis blood was a TCR beta motif consisting of eight highly homologous variants.

The CDR3 loop spans 14 amino acids. V was clipped by 0 bases and J by 11 bases, with 11 bases between them. Germline V gene data show CDR1 as SGHAT and CDR2 as FQNNGV. The V call is TRBV11-2, the J call TRBJ1-6, with D unclear. Source material: blood, either unsorted or a sorted T cell fraction (not recorded which). This TCR was recovered from a male donor with ankylosing spondylitis. In DNA, the CDR3 is TGTGCCAGCAGCTTAGAACGGCAAGGGCCACCCCTCCACTTT. As protein: CASSLERQGPPLHF.